This T cell receptor beta chain was documented in a study of blood T cell repertoires in COVID-19. Seattle's cohort entered during active infection and was followed longitudinally. The CDR3 spans 15 residues. The J segment lost 2 bases and the V segment lost 6 bases, leaving 5 bases of the junction unmatched. The germline V gene has CDR1 ENHRY and CDR2 SYGVKD. TCRdb's copy holds only in-frame clones and misses some; the assay was immunoSEQ multiplex PCR. The data contain more than 200,000 clones, 80% to 90% of them singletons. Specimen: peripheral blood. The V and J genes are TRBV10-3 and TRBJ2-3; 10 nucleotides agree with TRBD2. The TCR sequence derives from a woman of 80 years or more with COVID-19, enrolled during active disease. CDR3 region: CAIRGLAGATDTQYF. In nucleotides, the CDR3 is TGTGCCATCAGAGGGCTAGCGGGGGCCACAGATACGCAGTATTTT.